This T cell receptor beta chain was found in a study of T cell changes during pregnancy in multiple sclerosis. The method was immunoSEQ multiplex PCR; TCRdb's version includes in-frame clones alone and lacks a portion of them. The table lists tens of thousands of clones, around 92% of them singletons. Germline V lookup: CDR1 SEHNR, CDR2 FQNEAQ (reference sequence). The CDR3 has 16 amino acids. V shed 5 bases, J shed 2 bases, and the junction held 3 bases outside the gene matches. Here the sequenced sample was peripheral blood, taken in the first trimester of pregnancy. This chain links TRBV7-9 with TRBJ2-1; TRBD2 matches 13 bases. This receptor was taken from a female donor in good health, enrolled as a control in a pregnancy study. The CDR3 is CASSQTSGRAYNEQFF. The CDR3 nucleotides read TGTGCCAGCAGCCAAACTAGCGGGAGGGCCTACAATGAGCAGTTCTTC.